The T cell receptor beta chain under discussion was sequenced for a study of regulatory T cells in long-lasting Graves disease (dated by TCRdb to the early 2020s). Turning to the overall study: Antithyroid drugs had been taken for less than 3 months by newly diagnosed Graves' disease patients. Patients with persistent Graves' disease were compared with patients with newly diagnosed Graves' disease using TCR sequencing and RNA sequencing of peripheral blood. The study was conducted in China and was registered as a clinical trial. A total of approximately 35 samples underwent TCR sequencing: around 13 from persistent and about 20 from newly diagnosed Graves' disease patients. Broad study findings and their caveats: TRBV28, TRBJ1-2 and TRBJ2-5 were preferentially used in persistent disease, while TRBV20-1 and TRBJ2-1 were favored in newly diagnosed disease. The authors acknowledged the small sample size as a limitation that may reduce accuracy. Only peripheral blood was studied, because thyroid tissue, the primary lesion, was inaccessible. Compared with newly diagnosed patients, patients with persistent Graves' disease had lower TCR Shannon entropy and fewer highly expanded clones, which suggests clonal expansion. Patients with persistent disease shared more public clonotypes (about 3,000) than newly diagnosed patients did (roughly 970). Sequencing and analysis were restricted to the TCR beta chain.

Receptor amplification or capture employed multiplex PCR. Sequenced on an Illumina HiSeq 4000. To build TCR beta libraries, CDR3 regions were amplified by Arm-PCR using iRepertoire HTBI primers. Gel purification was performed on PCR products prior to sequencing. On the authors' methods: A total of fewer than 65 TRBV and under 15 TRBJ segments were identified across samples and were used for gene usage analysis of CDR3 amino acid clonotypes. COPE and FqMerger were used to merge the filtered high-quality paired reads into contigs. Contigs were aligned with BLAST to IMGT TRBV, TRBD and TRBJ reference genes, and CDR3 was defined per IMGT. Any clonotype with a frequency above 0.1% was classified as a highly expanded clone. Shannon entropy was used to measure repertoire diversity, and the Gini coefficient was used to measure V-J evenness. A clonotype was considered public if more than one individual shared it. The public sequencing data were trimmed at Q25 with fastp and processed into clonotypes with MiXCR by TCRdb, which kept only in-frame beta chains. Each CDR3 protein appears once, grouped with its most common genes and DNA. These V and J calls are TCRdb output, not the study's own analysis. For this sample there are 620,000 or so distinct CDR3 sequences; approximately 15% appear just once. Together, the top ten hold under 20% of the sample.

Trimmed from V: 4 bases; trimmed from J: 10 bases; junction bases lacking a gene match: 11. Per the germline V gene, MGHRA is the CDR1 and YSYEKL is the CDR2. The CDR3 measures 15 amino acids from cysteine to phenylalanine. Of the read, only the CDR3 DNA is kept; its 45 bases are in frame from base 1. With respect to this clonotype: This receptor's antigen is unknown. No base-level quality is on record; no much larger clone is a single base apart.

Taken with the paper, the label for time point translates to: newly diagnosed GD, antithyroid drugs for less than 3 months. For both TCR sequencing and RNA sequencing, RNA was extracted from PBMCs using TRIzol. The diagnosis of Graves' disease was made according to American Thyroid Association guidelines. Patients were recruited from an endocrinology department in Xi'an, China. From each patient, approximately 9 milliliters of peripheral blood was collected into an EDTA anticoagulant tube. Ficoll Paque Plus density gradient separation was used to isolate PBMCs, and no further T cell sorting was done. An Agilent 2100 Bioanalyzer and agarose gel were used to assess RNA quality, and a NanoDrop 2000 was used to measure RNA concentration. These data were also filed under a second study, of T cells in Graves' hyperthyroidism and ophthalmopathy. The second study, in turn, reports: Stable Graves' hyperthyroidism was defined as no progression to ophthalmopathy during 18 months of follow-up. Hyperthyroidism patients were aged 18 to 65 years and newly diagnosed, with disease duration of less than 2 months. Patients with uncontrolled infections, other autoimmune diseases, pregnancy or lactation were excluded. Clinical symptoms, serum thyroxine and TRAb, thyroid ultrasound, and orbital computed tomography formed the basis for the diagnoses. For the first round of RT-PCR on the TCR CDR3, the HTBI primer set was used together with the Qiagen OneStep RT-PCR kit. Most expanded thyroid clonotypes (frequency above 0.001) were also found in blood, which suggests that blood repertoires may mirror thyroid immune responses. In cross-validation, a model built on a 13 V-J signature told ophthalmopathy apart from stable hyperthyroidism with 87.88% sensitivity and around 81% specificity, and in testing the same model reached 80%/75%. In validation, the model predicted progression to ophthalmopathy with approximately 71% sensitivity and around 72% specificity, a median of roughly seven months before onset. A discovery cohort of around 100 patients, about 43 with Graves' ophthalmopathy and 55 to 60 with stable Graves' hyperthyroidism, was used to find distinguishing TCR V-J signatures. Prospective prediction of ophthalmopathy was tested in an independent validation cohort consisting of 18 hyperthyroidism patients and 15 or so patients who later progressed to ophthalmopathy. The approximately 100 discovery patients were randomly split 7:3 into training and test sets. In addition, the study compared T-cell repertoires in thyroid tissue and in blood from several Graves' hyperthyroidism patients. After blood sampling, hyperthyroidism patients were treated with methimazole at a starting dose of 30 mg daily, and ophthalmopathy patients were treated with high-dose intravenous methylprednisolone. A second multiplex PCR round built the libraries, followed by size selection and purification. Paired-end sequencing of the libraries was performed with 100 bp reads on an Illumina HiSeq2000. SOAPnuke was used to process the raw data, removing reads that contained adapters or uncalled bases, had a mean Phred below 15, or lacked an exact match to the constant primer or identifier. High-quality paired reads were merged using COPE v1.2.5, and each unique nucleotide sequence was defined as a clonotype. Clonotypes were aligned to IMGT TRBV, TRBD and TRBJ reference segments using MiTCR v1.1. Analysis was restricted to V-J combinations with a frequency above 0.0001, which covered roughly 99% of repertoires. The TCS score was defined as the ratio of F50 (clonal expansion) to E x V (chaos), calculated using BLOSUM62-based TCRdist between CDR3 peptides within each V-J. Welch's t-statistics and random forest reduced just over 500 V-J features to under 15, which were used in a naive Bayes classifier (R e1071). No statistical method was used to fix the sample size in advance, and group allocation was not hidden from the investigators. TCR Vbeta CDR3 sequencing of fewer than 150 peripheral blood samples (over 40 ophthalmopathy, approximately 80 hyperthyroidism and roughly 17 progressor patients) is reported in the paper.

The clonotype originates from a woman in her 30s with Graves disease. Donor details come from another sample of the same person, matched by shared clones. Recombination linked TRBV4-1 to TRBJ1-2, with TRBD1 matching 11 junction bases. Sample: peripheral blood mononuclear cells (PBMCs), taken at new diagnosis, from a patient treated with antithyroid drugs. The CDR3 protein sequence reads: CASSLSVRTGGDYTF. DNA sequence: TGCGCCAGCAGCCTCTCCGTCCGGACAGGGGGCGACTACACCTTC.